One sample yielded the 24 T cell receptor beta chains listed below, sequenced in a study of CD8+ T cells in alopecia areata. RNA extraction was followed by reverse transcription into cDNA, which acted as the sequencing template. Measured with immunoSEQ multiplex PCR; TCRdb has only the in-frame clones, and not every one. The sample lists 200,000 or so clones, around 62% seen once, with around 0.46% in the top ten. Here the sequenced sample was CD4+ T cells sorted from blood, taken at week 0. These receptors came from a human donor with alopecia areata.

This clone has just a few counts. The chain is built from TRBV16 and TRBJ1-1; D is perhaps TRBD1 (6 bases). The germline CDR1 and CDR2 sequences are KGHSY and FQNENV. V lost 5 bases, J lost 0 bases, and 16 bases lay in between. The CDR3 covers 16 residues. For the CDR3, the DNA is TGTGCCAGCAGCGCCTCGTGGGGGGCGGTGAACACTGAAGCTTTCTTT. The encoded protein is CASSASWGAVNTEAFF. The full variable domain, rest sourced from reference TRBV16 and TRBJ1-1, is GEEVAQTPKHLVRGEGQKAKLYCAPIKGHSYVFWYQQVLKNEFKFLISFQNENVFDETGMPKERFSAKCLPNSPCSLEIQATKLEDSAVYFCASSASWGAVNTEAFFGQGTRLTVV.

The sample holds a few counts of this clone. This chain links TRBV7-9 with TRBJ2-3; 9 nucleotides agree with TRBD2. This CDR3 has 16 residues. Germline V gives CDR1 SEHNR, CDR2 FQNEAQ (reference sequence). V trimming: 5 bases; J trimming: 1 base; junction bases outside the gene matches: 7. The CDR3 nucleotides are TGTGCCAGCAGCCTGGGACTAGCATACGGCACAGATACGCAGTATTTT. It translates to CASSLGLAYGTDTQYF.

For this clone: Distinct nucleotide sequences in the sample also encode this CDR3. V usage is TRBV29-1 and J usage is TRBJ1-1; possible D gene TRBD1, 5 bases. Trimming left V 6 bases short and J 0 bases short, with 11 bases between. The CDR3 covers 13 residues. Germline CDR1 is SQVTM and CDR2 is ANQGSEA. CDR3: CSVRGRMNTEAFF. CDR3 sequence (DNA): TGCAGCGTAAGGGGCAGGATGAACACTGAAGCTTTCTTT.

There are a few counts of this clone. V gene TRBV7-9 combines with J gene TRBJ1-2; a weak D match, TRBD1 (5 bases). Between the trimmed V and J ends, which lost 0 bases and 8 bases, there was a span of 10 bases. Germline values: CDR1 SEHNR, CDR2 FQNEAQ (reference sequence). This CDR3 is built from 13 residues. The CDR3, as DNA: TGTGCCAGCAGCTTAGCAGAGCAGGGAGGCTACACCTTC. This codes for CASSLAEQGGYTF.

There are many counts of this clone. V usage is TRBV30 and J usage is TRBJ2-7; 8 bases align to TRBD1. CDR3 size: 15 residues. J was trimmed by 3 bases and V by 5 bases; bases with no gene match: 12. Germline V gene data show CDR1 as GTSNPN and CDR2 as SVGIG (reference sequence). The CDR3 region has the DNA TGTGCCTGGGGACTAACCGGGACAGGCCTCTACGAGCAGTACTTC. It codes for CAWGLTGTGLYEQYF.

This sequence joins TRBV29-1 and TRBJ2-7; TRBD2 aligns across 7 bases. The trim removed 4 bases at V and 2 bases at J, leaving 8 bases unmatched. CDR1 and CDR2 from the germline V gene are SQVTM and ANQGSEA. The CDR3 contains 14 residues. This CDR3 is CSVVAASGTYEQYF. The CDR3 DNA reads TGCAGCGTTGTTGCGGCTAGCGGAACCTACGAGCAGTACTTC.

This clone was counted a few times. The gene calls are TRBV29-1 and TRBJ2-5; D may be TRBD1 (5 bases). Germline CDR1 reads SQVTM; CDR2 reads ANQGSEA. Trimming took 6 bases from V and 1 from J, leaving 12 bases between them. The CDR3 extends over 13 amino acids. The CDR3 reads CSVPGRAQETQYF. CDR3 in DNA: TGCAGCGTCCCGGGCAGGGCCCAAGAGACCCAGTACTTC.

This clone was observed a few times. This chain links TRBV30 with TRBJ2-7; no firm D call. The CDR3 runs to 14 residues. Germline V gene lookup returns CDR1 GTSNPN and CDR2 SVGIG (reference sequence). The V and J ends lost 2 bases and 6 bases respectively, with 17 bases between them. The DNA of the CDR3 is TGTGCCTGGAGTTTCCTTTTAACTTTGGGCGAGCAGTACTTC. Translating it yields CAWSFLLTLGEQYF. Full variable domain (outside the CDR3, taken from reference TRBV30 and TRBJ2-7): SQTIHQWPATLVQPVGSPLSLECTVEGTSNPNLYWYRQAAGRGLQLLFYSVGIGQISSEVPQNLSASRPQDRQFILSSKKLLLSDSGFYLCAWSFLLTLGEQYFGPGTRLTVT.

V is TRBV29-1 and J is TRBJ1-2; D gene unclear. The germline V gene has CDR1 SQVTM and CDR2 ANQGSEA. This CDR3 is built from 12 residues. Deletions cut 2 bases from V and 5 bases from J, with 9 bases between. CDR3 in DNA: TGCAGCGTTGAATCAGGAGTGTATGGCTACACCTTC. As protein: CSVESGVYGYTF.

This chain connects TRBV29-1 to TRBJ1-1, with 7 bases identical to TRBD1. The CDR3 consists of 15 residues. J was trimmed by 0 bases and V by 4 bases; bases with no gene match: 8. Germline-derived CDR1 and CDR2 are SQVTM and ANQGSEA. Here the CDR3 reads CSVVEQGPMNTEAFF. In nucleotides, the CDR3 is TGCAGCGTTGTGGAACAGGGGCCGATGAACACTGAAGCTTTCTTT. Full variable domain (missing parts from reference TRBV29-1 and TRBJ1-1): SAVISQKPSRDICQRGTSLTIQCQVDSQVTMMFWYRQQPGQSLTLIATANQGSEATYESGFVIDKFPISRPNLTFSTLTVSNMSPEDSSIYLCSVVEQGPMNTEAFFGQGTRLTVV.

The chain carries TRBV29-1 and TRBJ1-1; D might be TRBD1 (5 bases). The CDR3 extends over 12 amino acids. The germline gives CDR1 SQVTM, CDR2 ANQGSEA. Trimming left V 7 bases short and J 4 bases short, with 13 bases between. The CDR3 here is CSAGWRGTEAFF. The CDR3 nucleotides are TGCAGCGCCGGGTGGAGGGGCACTGAAGCTTTCTTT.

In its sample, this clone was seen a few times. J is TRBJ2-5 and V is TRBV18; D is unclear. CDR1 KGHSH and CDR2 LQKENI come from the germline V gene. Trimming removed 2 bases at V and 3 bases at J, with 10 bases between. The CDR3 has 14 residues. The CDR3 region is CASSPRTEEETQYF. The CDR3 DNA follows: TGTGCCAGCTCACCAAGAACCGAGGAAGAGACCCAGTACTTC.

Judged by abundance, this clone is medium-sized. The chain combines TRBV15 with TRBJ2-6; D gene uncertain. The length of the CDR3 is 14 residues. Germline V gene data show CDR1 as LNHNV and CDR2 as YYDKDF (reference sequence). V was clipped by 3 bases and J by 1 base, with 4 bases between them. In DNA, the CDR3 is TGTGCCACCAGCAGGCCGTCTGGGGCCAACGTCCTGACTTTC. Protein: CATSRPSGANVLTF. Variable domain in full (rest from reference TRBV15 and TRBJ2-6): DAMVIQNPRYQVTQFGKPVTLSCSQTLNHNVMYWYQQKSSQAPKLLFHYYDKDFNNEADTPDNFQSRRPNTSFCFLDIRSPGLGDTAMYLCATSRPSGANVLTFGAGSRLTVL.

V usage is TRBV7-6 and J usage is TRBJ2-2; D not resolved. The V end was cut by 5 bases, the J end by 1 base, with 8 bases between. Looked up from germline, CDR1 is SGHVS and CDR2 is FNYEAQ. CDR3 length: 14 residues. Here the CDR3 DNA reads TGTGCCAGCAGCCCCGAGCTGAACACCGGGGAGCTGTTTTTT. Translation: CASSPELNTGELFF.

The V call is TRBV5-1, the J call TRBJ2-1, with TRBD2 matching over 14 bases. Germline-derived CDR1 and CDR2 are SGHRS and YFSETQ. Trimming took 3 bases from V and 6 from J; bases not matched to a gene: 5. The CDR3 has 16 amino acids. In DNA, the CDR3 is TGCGCCAGCAGCTACTCCGGGACTAGCGGGAGCAATGAGCAGTTCTTC. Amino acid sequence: CASSYSGTSGSNEQFF.

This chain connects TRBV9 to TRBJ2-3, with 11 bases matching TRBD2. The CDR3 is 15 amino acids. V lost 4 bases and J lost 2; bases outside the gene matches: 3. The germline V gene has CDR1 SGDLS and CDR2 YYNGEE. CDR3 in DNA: TGTGCCAGCAGCCTTAGCGGGAGGGCCACAGATACGCAGTATTTT. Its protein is CASSLSGRATDTQYF. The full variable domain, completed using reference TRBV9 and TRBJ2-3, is DSGVTQTPKHLITATGQRVTLRCSPRSGDLSVYWYQQSLDQGLQFLIQYYNGEERAKGNILERFSAQQFPDLHSELNLSSLELGDSALYFCASSLSGRATDTQYFGPGTRLTVL.

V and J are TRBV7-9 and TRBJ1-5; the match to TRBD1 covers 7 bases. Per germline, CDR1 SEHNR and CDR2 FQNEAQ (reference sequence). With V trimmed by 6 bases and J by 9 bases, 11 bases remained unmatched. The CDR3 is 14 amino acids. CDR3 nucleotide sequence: TGTGCCAGCAGTAAATCGACAGGGACGGCGCCCCAGCATTTT. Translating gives CASSKSTGTAPQHF.

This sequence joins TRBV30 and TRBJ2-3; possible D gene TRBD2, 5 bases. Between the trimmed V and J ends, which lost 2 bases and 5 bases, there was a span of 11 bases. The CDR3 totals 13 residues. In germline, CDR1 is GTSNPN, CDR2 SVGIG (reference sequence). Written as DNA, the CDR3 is TGTGCCTGGAGTAGAGCTCGGGGAGATACGCAGTATTTT. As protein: CAWSRARGDTQYF.

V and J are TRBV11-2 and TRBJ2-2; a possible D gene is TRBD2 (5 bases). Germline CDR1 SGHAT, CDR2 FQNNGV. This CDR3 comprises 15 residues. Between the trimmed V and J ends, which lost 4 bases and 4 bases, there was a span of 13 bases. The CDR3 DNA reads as TGTGCCAGCAGCTCCATCCGGGGAATCACCGGGGAGCTGTTTTTT. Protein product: CASSSIRGITGELFF.

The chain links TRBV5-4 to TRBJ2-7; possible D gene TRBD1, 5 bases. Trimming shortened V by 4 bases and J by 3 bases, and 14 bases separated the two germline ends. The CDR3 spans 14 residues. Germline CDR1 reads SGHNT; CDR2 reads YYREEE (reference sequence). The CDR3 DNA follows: TGTGCCAGCAGCCCCTTGGGCAGGGACTACGAGCAGTACTTC. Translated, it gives CASSPLGRDYEQYF.

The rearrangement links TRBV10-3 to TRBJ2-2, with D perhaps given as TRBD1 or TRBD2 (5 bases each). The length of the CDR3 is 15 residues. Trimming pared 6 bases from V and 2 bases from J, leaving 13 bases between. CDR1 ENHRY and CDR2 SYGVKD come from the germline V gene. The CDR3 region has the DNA TGTGCCATCAGCGGTCGGGACCTAAACACCGGGGAGCTGTTTTTT. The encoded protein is CAISGRDLNTGELFF.

Written as DNA, the CDR3 is TGTGCCAGCAGCCTTCAGACAGGGCGCGAGCAGTACTTC. Its protein product is CASSLQTGREQYF. J is TRBJ2-7 and V is TRBV14; 7 nucleotides match TRBD1. Germline V CDR1 and CDR2: SGHDN, FVKESK. The J segment lost 6 bases and the V segment lost 4 bases, leaving 6 bases of the junction unmatched. This CDR3 has 13 residues. The full variable domain, in which reference TRBV14 and TRBJ2-7 provide the parts outside the CDR3, is EAGVTQFPSHSVIEKGQTVTLRCDPISGHDNLYWYRRVMGKEIKFLLHFVKESKQDESGMPNNRFLAERTGGTYSTLKVQPAELEDSGVYFCASSLQTGREQYFGPGTRLTVT.

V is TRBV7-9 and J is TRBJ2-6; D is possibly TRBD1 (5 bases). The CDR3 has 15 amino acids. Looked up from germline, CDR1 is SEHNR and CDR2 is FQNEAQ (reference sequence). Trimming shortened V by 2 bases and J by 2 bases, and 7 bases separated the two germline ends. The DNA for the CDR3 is TGTGCCAGCAGCTTACAGGGAACTGGGGCCAACGTCCTGACTTTC. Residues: CASSLQGTGANVLTF.

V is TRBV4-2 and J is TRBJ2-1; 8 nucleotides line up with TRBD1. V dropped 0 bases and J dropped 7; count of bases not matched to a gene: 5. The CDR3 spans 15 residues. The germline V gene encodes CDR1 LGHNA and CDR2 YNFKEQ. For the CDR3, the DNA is TGTGCCAGCAGCCAAGACGGACAGGGACATAATGAGCAGTTCTTC. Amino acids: CASSQDGQGHNEQFF.